A selection of T cell receptor beta chains follows, all from one sample in a study of blood T cells in healthy people across ages. TCRdb re-called the 5' RACE reads with MiXCR, one entry per CDR3 protein. The data hold roughly 1,500,000 distinct CDR3 sequences, with roughly 30% observed a single time. Sequencing was carried out using blood. The receptors shown here come from a woman in her 30s in good health. Each CDR3 is given with its conserved first and last residue. Fields, in order: V gene, J gene, D gene, clone size, CDR3 DNA, CDR3 protein. The D gene is left open where the match is weak. Expanded clones are given a class, and other clones once, few, many or no size at all.

v_call: TRBV10-2
j_call: TRBJ2-1
d_call: TRBD2
clone_size: once
cdr3_nt: TGCGCCAGCCGAGAGGGACTAGCGGAACCAAAACGGGTGCAGTTCTTC
cdr3_aa: CASREGLAEPKRVQFF

v_call: TRBV28
j_call: TRBJ2-7
d_call: NA
clone_size: NA
cdr3_nt: TGTGCCAGCAGCCCCTCCAAGGAGCAGTACTTC
cdr3_aa: CASSPSKEQYF

v_call: TRBV9
j_call: TRBJ2-7
d_call: NA
clone_size: NA
cdr3_nt: NA
cdr3_aa: CASSFYICSASRSSYEQYF

v_call: TRBV15
j_call: TRBJ2-1
d_call: TRBD2
clone_size: few
cdr3_nt: TGTGCCACCAGCACCTCATTAGCGGGGGCTTCCTACAATGAGCAGTTCTTC
cdr3_aa: CATSTSLAGASYNEQFF

v_call: TRBV9
j_call: TRBJ1-2
d_call: TRBD1
clone_size: few
cdr3_nt: TGTGCCAGCAGCGTAGACCGCGGACAGGGAGACTATGGCTACACCTTC
cdr3_aa: CASSVDRGQGDYGYTF

v_call: TRBV3-1
j_call: TRBJ2-3
d_call: NA
clone_size: NA
cdr3_nt: TGTGCCAGCAGCCAAAACCAAGATACGCAGTATTTT
cdr3_aa: CASSQNQDTQYF

v_call: TRBV6-6
j_call: TRBJ1-2
d_call: TRBD1
clone_size: once
cdr3_nt: TGTGCCAGCAAAGATAGGGACAGGGCCTCAGCTAACTATGGCTACACCTTC
cdr3_aa: CASKDRDRASANYGYTF

v_call: TRBV4-2
j_call: TRBJ2-3
d_call: TRBD2
clone_size: few
cdr3_nt: TGTGCCAGCAGGCTAGCGGGGGGCTCAGATACGCAGTATTTT
cdr3_aa: CASRLAGGSDTQYF

v_call: TRBV10-3
j_call: TRBJ2-7
d_call: TRBD1
clone_size: few
cdr3_nt: TGTGCCATCAGGGGGACAGGTACCTCCTACGAGCAGTACTTC
cdr3_aa: CAIRGTGTSYEQYF

v_call: TRBV7-3
j_call: TRBJ2-2
d_call: TRBD1
clone_size: NA
cdr3_nt: TGTGCCAGCAGCTTCCCGGACAGGGGGCACACCGGGGAGCTGTTTTTT
cdr3_aa: CASSFPDRGHTGELFF

v_call: TRBV2
j_call: TRBJ2-3
d_call: TRBD1
clone_size: NA
cdr3_nt: TGTGCCAGCGGACAGGGGGACACAGATACGCAGTATTTT
cdr3_aa: CASGQGDTDTQYF

v_call: TRBV29-1
j_call: TRBJ2-5
d_call: TRBD2
clone_size: many
cdr3_nt: TGCAGCGTTGGGACTAGCATAGAGACCCAGTACTTC
cdr3_aa: CSVGTSIETQYF

v_call: TRBV5-1
j_call: TRBJ2-1
d_call: TRBD2
clone_size: NA
cdr3_nt: TGCGCCAGCAGCCCGCAACTAGCGGTCTACAATGAGCAGTTCTTC
cdr3_aa: CASSPQLAVYNEQFF

v_call: TRBV20-1
j_call: TRBJ1-2
d_call: TRBD1
clone_size: few
cdr3_nt: TGCAGTGCCACCCCAGGGGGGGCCGGGAGCTATGGCTACACCTTC
cdr3_aa: CSATPGGAGSYGYTF

v_call: TRBV20-1
j_call: TRBJ2-7
d_call: TRBD2
clone_size: few
cdr3_nt: TGCAGTGCTAGGGGGGGTGGCGCTAGCGGACTCCTCTGGGAGCAGTACTTC
cdr3_aa: CSARGGGASGLLWEQYF

v_call: TRBV6-5
j_call: TRBJ2-7
d_call: TRBD1
clone_size: NA
cdr3_nt: TGTGCCAGCAGTCCGGGACAGGAGGCTAGGGAGCAGTACTTC
cdr3_aa: CASSPGQEAREQYF

v_call: TRBV5-5
j_call: TRBJ2-7
d_call: TRBD2
clone_size: few
cdr3_nt: TGTGCCAGCAGCTTCTCGTCTAGCGGGGGGACCTACGAGCAGTACTTC
cdr3_aa: CASSFSSSGGTYEQYF

v_call: TRBV7-9
j_call: TRBJ2-7
d_call: NA
clone_size: few
cdr3_nt: TGTGCCGTTACCGACTGGGGGACGGGAATCGAGCAGTACTTC
cdr3_aa: CAVTDWGTGIEQYF

v_call: TRBV20-1
j_call: TRBJ2-5
d_call: NA
clone_size: NA
cdr3_nt: TGCAGTGCTAGGGATACTAGCAGGACCCCGTACTTC
cdr3_aa: CSARDTSRTPYF

v_call: TRBV12-3/TRBV12-4
j_call: TRBJ1-5
d_call: TRBD1
clone_size: NA
cdr3_nt: TGTGCCAGCAGTGACCGGACAGGGGAATATAGCAATCAGCCCCAGCATTTT
cdr3_aa: CASSDRTGEYSNQPQHF

v_call: TRBV25-1
j_call: TRBJ2-5
d_call: TRBD2
clone_size: NA
cdr3_nt: TGTGCCAGCAGTGATCTAGGAGTAGCGGGGGAGGGAGAGACCCAGTACTTC
cdr3_aa: CASSDLGVAGEGETQYF

v_call: TRBV3-1
j_call: TRBJ2-7
d_call: TRBD2
clone_size: NA
cdr3_nt: TGTGCCAGCAGCCACCACAGCCTAGCGGGGGGATCCTACGAGCAGTACTTC
cdr3_aa: CASSHHSLAGGSYEQYF

v_call: TRBV7-9
j_call: TRBJ2-7
d_call: NA
clone_size: many
cdr3_nt: TGTGCCAGCAGCAGTGCTAGCGAGCAGTACTTC
cdr3_aa: CASSSASEQYF